This T cell receptor (beta chain) was observed in a study of siplizumab effects on memory and regulatory T cells. Whole-study results and caveats: Memory cells seemed less diverse than naive T cells, which also seemed major contributors to the alloresponse. Under siplizumab, alloreactive sequences traced to unstimulated CD4+ memory cells were significantly reduced.

TCRdb keeps only in-frame clones here, not all; method: immunoSEQ multiplex PCR. The sample records some 100,000 clones, around 94% being singletons. CDR3 length equals 12 residues. J gave up 5 bases and V 1 base, and 1 base lay outside the gene matches. The V gene's germline CDR1 is GTSNPN and CDR2 SVGIG (reference sequence). Notes on this clone: Its antigen is unknown.

Sequenced: Tregs sorted from blood. The rearrangement uses TRBV30 and TRBJ2-5; 7 bases line up with TRBD2. The TCR sequence derives from a human donor in good health. The CDR3 sequence is CAWSGGGETQYF. The CDR3, as DNA: TGTGCCTGGAGTGGGGGAGGGGAGACCCAGTACTTC. The whole variable domain, remainder taken from reference TRBV30 and TRBJ2-5, is SQTIHQWPATLVQPVGSPLSLECTVEGTSNPNLYWYRQAAGRGLQLLFYSVGIGQISSEVPQNLSASRPQDRQFILSSKKLLLSDSGFYLCAWSGGGETQYFGPGTRLLVL.